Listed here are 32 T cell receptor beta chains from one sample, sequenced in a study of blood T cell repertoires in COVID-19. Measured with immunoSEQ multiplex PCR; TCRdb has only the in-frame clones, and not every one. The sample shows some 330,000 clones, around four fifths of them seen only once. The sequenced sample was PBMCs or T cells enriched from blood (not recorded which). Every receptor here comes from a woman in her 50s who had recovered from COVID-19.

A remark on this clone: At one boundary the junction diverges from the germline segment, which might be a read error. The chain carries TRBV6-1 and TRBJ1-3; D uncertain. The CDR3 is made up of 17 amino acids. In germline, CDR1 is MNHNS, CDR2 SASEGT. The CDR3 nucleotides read TGTGCCAGCTGTGATTTCCGGGGTCCCTCCTCTGGAAACACCATATATTTT. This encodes CASCDFRGPSSGNTIYF.

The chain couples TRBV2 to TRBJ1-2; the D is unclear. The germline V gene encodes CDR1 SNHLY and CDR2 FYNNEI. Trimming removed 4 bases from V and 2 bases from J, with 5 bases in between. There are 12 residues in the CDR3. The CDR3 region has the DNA TGTGCCAGCAGTGGACTGAACTATGGCTACACCTTC. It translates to CASSGLNYGYTF.

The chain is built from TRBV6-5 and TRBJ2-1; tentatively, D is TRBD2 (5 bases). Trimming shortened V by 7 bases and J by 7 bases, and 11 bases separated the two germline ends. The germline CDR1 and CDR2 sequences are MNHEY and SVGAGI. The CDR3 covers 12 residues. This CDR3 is CASKGRVNEQFF. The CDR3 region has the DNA TGTGCCAGCAAAGGGAGAGTGAATGAGCAGTTCTTC.

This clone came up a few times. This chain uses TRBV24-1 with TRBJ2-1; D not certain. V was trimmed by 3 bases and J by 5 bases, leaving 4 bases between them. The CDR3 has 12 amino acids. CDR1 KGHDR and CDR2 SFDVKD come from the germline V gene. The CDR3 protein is CATSDRHNEQFF. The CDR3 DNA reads TGTGCCACCAGTGATCGTCACAATGAGCAGTTCTTC.

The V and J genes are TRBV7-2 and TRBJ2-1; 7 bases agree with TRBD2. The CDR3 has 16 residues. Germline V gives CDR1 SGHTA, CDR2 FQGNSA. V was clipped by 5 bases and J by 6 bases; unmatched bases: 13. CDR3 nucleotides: TGTGCCAGCAGCCCGGCTGGCGCGGGAGATCCCAATGAGCAGTTCTTC. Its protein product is CASSPAGAGDPNEQFF. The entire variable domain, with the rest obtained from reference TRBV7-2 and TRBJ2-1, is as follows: GAGVSQSPSNKVTEKGKDVELRCDPISGHTALYWYRQSLGQGLEFLIYFQGNSAPDKSGLPSDRFSAERTGGSVSTLTIQRTQQEDSAVYLCASSPAGAGDPNEQFFGPGTRLTVL.

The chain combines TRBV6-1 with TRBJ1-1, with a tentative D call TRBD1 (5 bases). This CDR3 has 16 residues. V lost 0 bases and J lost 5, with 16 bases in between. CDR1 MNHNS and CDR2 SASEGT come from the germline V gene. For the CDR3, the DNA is TGTGCCAGCAGTGAAGCGTCGCAGGGTAGAGGAACTGAAGCTTTCTTT. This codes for CASSEASQGRGTEAFF.

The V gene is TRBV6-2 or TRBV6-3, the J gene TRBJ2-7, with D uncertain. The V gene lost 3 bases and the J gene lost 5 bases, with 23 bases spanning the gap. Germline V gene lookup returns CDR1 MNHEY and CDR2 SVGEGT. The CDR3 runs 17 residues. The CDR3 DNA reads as TGTGCCAGCAGTTATGTGGATTTTGACGGTAGAAGCGACGAGCAGTACTTC. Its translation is CASSYVDFDGRSDEQYF.

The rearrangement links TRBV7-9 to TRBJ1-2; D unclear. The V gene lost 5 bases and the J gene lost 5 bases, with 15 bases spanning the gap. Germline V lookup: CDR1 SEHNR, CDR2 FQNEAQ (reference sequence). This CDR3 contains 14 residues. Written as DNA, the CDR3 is TGTGCCAGCAGCGCCGCGTACCGCGAATATGGCTACACCTTC. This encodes CASSAAYREYGYTF.

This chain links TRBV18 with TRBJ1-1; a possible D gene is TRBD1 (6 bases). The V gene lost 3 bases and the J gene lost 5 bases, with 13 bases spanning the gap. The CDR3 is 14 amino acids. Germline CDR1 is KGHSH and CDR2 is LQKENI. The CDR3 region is CASSPGADGTEAFF. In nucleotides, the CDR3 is TGTGCCAGCTCACCGGGGGCCGACGGAACTGAAGCTTTCTTT.

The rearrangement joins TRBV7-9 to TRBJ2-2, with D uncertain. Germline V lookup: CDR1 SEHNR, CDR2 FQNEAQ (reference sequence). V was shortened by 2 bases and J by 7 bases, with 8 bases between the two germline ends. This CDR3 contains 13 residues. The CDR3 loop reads CASSLLEVGELFF. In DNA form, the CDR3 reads TGTGCCAGCAGCTTACTTGAGGTCGGGGAGCTGTTTTTT.

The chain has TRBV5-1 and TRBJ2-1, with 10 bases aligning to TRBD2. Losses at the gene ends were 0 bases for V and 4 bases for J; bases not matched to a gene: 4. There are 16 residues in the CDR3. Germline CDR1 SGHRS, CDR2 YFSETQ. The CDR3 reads CASSLGSGRAYNEQFF. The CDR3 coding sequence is TGCGCCAGCAGCTTGGGAAGCGGGAGGGCTTACAATGAGCAGTTCTTC.

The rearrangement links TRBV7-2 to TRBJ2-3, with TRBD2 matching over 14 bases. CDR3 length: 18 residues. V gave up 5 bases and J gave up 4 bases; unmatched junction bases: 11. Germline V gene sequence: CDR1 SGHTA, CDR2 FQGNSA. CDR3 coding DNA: TGTGCCAGCAGCCCAACCGGGACTAGCGGGAGAAGAGCAGATACGCAGTATTTT. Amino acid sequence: CASSPTGTSGRRADTQYF.

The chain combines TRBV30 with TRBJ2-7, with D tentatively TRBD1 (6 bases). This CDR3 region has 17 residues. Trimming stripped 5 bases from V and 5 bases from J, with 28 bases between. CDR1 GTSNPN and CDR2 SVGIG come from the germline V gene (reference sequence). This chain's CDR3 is CAWSPGQLPRGSDEQYF. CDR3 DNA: TGTGCCTGGTCCCCGGGACAACTTCCTAGGGGGTCGGACGAGCAGTACTTC.

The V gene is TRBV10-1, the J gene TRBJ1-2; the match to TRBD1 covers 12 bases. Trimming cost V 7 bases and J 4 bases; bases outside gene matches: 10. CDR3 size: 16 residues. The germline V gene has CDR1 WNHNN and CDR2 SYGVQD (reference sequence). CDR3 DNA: TGCGCCAGCACCCGGGACAGGGGGCGGAGGGGCTATGGCTACACCTTC. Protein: CASTRDRGRRGYGYTF.

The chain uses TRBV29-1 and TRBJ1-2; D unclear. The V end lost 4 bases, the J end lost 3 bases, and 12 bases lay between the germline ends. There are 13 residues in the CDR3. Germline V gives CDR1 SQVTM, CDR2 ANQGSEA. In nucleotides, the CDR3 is TGCAGCGTTGGCCCCGAAGGAGACTATGGCTACACCTTC. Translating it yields CSVGPEGDYGYTF. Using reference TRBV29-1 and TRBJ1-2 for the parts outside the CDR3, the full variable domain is SAVISQKPSRDICQRGTSLTIQCQVDSQVTMMFWYRQQPGQSLTLIATANQGSEATYESGFVIDKFPISRPNLTFSTLTVSNMSPEDSSIYLCSVGPEGDYGYTFGSGTRLTVV.

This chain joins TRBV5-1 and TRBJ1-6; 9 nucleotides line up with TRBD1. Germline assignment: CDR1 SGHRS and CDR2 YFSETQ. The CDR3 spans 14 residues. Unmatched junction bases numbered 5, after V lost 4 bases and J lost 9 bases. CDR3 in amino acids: CASSPGQGPSPLHF. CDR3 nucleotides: TGCGCCAGCAGCCCCGGACAGGGGCCTTCACCCCTCCACTTT.

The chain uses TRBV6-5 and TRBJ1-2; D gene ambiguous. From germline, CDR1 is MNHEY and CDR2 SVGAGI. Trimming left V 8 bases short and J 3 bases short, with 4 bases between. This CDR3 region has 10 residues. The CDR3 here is CASLYYGYTF. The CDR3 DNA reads TGTGCCAGCTTATACTATGGCTACACCTTC.

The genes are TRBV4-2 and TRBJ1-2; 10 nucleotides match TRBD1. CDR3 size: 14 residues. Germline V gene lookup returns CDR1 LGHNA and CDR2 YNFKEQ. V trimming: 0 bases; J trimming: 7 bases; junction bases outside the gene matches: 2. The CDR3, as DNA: TGTGCCAGCAGCCAAGACGGGACAGGGGTTGGCTACACCTTC. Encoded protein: CASSQDGTGVGYTF.

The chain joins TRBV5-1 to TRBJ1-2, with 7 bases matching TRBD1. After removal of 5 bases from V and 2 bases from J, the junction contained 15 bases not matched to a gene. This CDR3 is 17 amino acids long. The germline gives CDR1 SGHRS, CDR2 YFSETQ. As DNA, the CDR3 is TGCGCCAGCAGTATCGGGGACAGCTTTATGGGAAACTATGGCTACACCTTC. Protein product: CASSIGDSFMGNYGYTF.

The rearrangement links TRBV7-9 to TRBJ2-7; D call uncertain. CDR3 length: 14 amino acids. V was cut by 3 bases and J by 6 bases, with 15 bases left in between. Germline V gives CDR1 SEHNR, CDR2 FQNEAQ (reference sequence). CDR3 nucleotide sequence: TGTGCCAGCAGCTTTTCCAGCGATTCCACCGAGCAGTACTTC. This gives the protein CASSFSSDSTEQYF.

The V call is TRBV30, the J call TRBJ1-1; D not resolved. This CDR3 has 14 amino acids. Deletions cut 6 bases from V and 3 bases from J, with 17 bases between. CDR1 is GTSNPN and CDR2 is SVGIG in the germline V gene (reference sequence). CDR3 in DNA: TGTGCCTGCCTCCCCCGGGGTGAGGACACTGAAGCTTTCTTT. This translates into CACLPRGEDTEAFF.

CDR3 in amino acids: CASTPGLFEPQHF. DNA for the CDR3: TGTGCCAGTACCCCAGGGTTGTTCGAGCCCCAGCATTTT. This rearrangement joins TRBV19 to TRBJ1-5, with TRBD1 as a possible D gene (5 bases). Trimming cost V 7 bases and J 8 bases, with 15 bases left between them. This CDR3 region has 13 residues. Germline V gives CDR1 LNHDA, CDR2 SQIVND (reference sequence). The whole variable domain, filled in from reference TRBV19 and TRBJ1-5, reads DGGITQSPKYLFRKEGQNVTLSCEQNLNHDAMYWYRQDPGQGLRLIYYSQIVNDFQKGDIAEGYSVSREKKESFPLTVTSAQKNPTAFYLCASTPGLFEPQHFGDGTRLSIL.

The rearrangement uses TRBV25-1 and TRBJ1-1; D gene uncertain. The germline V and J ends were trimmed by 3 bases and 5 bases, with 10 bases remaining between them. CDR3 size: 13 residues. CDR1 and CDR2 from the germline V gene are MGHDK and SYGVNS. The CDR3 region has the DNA TGTGCCAGCAGTGAGATGGGGAGGACTGAAGCTTTCTTT. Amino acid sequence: CASSEMGRTEAFF.

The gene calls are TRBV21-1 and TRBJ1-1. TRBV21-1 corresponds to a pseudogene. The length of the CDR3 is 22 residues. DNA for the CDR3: TGTGCCAGCAGCAAAGTAGATCGGGTCCCTCCATTCGGCAATAGTCTGAACACTGAAGCTTTCTTT. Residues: CASSKVDRVPPFGNSLNTEAFF.

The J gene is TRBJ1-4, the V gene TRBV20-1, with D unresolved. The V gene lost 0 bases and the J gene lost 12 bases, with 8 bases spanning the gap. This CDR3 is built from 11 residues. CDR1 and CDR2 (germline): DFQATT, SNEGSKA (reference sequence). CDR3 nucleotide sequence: TGCAGTGCTAGAGATCGGGGAGAACTGTTTTTT. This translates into CSARDRGELFF.

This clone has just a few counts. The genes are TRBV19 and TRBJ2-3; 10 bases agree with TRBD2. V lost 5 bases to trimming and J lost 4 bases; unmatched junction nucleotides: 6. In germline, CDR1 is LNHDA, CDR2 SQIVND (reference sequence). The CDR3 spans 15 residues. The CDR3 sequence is CASSDPSGGPDTQYF. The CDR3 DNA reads TGTGCCAGTAGTGATCCTAGCGGGGGCCCAGATACGCAGTATTTT. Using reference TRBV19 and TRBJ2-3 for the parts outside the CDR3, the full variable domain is DGGITQSPKYLFRKEGQNVTLSCEQNLNHDAMYWYRQDPGQGLRLIYYSQIVNDFQKGDIAEGYSVSREKKESFPLTVTSAQKNPTAFYLCASSDPSGGPDTQYFGPGTRLTVL.

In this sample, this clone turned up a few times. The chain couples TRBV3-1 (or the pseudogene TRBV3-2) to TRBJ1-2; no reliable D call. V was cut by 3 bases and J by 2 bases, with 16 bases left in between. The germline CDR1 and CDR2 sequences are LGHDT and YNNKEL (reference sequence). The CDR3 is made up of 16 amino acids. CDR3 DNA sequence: TGTGCCAGCAGCCAGAACAATTTTAGAGGAAACTATGGCTACACCTTC. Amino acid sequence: CASSQNNFRGNYGYTF.

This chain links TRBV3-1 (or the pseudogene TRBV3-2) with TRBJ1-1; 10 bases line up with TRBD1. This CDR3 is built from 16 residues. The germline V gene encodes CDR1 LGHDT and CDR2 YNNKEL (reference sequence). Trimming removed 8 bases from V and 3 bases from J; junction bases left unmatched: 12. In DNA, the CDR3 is TGTGCCAGCGTTCCGGGACAGGGGACCGGGGACACTGAAGCTTTCTTT. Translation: CASVPGQGTGDTEAFF.

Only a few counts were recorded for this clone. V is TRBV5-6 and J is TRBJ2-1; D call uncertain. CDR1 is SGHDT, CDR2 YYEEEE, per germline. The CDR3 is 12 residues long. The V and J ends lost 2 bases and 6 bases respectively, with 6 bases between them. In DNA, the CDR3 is TGTGCCAGCAGCTTCTCGGTCAATGAGCAGTTCTTC. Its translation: CASSFSVNEQFF. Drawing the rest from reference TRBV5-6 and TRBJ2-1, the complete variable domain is DAGVTQSPTHLIKTRGQQVTLRCSPKSGHDTVSWYQQALGQGPQFIFQYYEEEERQRGNFPDRFSGHQFPNYSSELNVNALLLGDSALYLCASSFSVNEQFFGPGTRLTVL.

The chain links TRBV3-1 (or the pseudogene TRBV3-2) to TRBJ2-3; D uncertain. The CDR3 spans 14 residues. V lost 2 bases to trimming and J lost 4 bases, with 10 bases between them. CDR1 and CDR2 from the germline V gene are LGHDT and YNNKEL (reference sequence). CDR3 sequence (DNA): TGTGCCAGCAGCCAATCCGGGTACCCAGATACGCAGTATTTT. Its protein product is CASSQSGYPDTQYF.

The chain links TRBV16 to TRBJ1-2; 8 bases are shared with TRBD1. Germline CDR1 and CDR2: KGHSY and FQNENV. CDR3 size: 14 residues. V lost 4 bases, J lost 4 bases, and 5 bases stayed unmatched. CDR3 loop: CASSLGQGRYGYTF. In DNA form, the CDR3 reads TGTGCCAGCAGCCTAGGACAGGGCCGCTATGGCTACACCTTC.

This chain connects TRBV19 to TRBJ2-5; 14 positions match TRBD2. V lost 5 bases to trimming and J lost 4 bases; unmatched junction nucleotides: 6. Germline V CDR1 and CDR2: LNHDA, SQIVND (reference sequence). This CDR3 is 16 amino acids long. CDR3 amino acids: CASSPGTSGRGETQYF. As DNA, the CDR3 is TGTGCCAGTAGTCCCGGGACTAGCGGGAGAGGAGAGACCCAGTACTTC.